The clone carrying this T cell receptor beta chain occurred once. This sample is part of a study of shared clonotypes between healthy human individuals. Study background: The study used three CD4 naive, three CD4 memory, two CD8 naive and one CD8 memory plate per donor.

In replicate PCRs of sorted subsets, 150 to 200 ng DNA, tens of thousands of T cell genomes, was used. Some clones are missing from TCRdb's copy, which holds only in-frame ones; the method was immunoSEQ multiplex PCR. The sample holds about 2 million clones, approximately 94% seen once. Naive-designated CD8 cells lacked CD45RO, were positively enriched for CCR7, and omitted terminally differentiated effector memory CD45RA+ cells. With V trimmed by 2 bases and J by 0 bases, 4 bases remained unmatched. This CDR3 contains 15 residues. The germline gives CDR1 GTSNPN, CDR2 SVGIG (reference sequence). This TCR came from a man younger than 35 in good health. Sample: naive CD8+ T cells sorted from blood. This rearrangement joins TRBV30 to TRBJ2-1; 7 bases map to TRBD2. CDR3 DNA sequence: TGTGCCTGGAGTCAGACTAGCCTCTCCTACAATGAGCAGTTCTTC. Translated: CAWSQTSLSYNEQFF. The variable domain in full, with the rest retrieved from reference TRBV30 and TRBJ2-1, is SQTIHQWPATLVQPVGSPLSLECTVEGTSNPNLYWYRQAAGRGLQLLFYSVGIGQISSEVPQNLSASRPQDRQFILSSKKLLLSDSGFYLCAWSQTSLSYNEQFFGPGTRLTVL.